These 27 T cell receptor beta chains originate from one sample sequenced in a study of shared clonotypes between healthy human individuals. TCRdb's copy holds only in-frame clones and misses some; the assay was immunoSEQ multiplex PCR. The table includes fewer than 1 million clones, around 96% detected once. Cells designated naive CD8 were CD45RO-negative and were positively selected for CCR7, with terminally differentiated effector memory CD45RA+ cells excluded. Sequencing used naive CD8+ T cells sorted from blood. These receptors were taken from a man under 40 in good health.

The chain recombines TRBV7-9 with TRBJ2-7; D is perhaps TRBD1 (6 bases). Trimming cost V 1 base and J 6 bases, with 13 bases left between them. This CDR3 region has 14 residues. Per the germline V gene, CDR1 is SEHNR and CDR2 is FQNEAQ (reference sequence). CDR3 nucleotides: TGTGCCAGCAGCTTAGTAAACAGGGTCGGCGAGCAGTACTTC. Its protein is CASSLVNRVGEQYF.

V and J are TRBV7-9 and TRBJ2-5, with no clear D. Germline V CDR1 and CDR2: SEHNR, FQNEAQ (reference sequence). This CDR3 is built from 14 residues. Trimming removed 4 bases at V and 1 base at J, with 10 bases between. The CDR3 is CASSSGRIQETQYF. The CDR3 coding sequence is TGTGCCAGCAGCTCAGGACGGATCCAAGAGACCCAGTACTTC.

The chain recombines TRBV9 with TRBJ1-2; D call uncertain. This CDR3 contains 16 residues. Trimming stripped 4 bases from V and 4 bases from J, with 20 bases between. The V gene's germline CDR1 is SGDLS and CDR2 YYNGEE. For the CDR3, the DNA is TGTGCCAGCAGCCCCCGAGTAGGTACAGTGACCTATGGCTACACCTTC. Residues: CASSPRVGTVTYGYTF.

This clone has just one count. The genes are TRBV28 and TRBJ2-2; no firm D call. V gave up 6 bases and J gave up 3 bases, with 5 bases separating them. Germline V gives CDR1 MDHEN, CDR2 SYDVKM. The CDR3 consists of 12 residues. CDR3 in DNA: TGTGCCAGCAGAGTGTACACCGGGGAGCTGTTTTTT. The encoded protein is CASRVYTGELFF.

This chain uses TRBV27 with TRBJ1-5; TRBD1 might be the D (6 bases). Germline-derived CDR1 and CDR2 are MNHEY and SMNVEV (reference sequence). CDR3 length: 13 amino acids. V lost 5 bases to trimming and J lost 7 bases, with 12 bases between them. CDR3 DNA: TGTGCCAGCAGTAAAAACAGGGTGCAGCCCCAGCATTTT. As protein: CASSKNRVQPQHF.

The chain carries TRBV7-8 and TRBJ1-1, with D possibly matching TRBD1 (5 bases). Germline V lookup: CDR1 SGHVS, CDR2 FQNEAQ. The CDR3 extends over 13 amino acids. V shed 5 bases and J shed 4 bases, with 11 bases lying between them. In DNA, the CDR3 is TGTGCCAGCAGCCTGGGACTGGGCACTGAAGCTTTCTTT. This translates into CASSLGLGTEAFF. Together with reference TRBV7-8 and TRBJ1-1, the CDR3 gives the full variable domain: GAGVSQSPRYKVAKRGQDVALRCDPISGHVSLFWYQQALGQGPEFLTYFQNEAQLDKSGLPSDRFFAERPEGSVSTLKIQRTQQEDSAVYLCASSLGLGTEAFFGQGTRLTVV.

The chain has TRBV7-9 and TRBJ2-1; TRBD2 matches at 13 bases. V was clipped by 5 bases and J by 8 bases; unmatched bases: 6. Per the germline V gene, CDR1 is SEHNR and CDR2 is FQNEAQ (reference sequence). The CDR3 runs to 15 residues. The CDR3 coding sequence is TGTGCCAGCAGCACCGGGACTAGCGGGAACCATGAGCAGTTCTTC. It codes for CASSTGTSGNHEQFF. Looking up the rest from reference TRBV7-9 and TRBJ2-1 gives the full variable domain: DTGVSQNPRHKITKRGQNVTFRCDPISEHNRLYWYRQTLGQGPEFLTYFQNEAQLEKSRLLSDRFSAERPKGSFSTLEIQRTEQGDSAMYLCASSTGTSGNHEQFFGPGTRLTVL.

The chain uses TRBV7-6 and TRBJ2-1; unclear D gene. This CDR3 has 13 residues. V lost 3 bases, J lost 9 bases, and 12 bases lay in between. The germline gives CDR1 SGHVS, CDR2 FNYEAQ. The CDR3, as DNA: TGTGCCAGCAGCTTGTCCAAGCGTCGTGAGCAGTTCTTC. This gives the protein CASSLSKRREQFF.

With regard to this clone: The same CDR3 can be traced to other DNA sequences in this sample. The gene calls are TRBV11-2 and TRBJ2-7, with D hard to call. The V gene's germline CDR1 is SGHAT and CDR2 FQNNGV. Between the trimmed V and J ends, which lost 0 bases and 4 bases, there was a span of 7 bases. The CDR3 runs to 13 residues. CDR3 nucleotide sequence: TGTGCCAGCAGCTTAGAACTTACGTACGAGCAGTACTTC. Protein product: CASSLELTYEQYF.

The chain combines TRBV9 with TRBJ2-2; no clear D. Germline V gene data show CDR1 as SGDLS and CDR2 as YYNGEE. This CDR3 has 10 amino acids. Between the trimmed V and J ends, which lost 7 bases and 7 bases, there was a span of 5 bases. CDR3 loop: CASGNGELFF. DNA for the CDR3: TGTGCCAGCGGTAACGGGGAGCTGTTTTTT.

The CDR3 DNA reads as TGCGCCAGCACCCACACCGGGACAGGGGGCGTAAGCTCTGGAAACACCATATATTTT. This codes for CASTHTGTGGVSSGNTIYF. The chain recombines TRBV10-1 with TRBJ1-3, with 12 bases lining up with TRBD1. Germline V gives CDR1 WNHNN, CDR2 SYGVQD (reference sequence). Losses at the gene ends were 7 bases for V and 0 bases for J; bases not matched to a gene: 13. CDR3 length: 19 residues.

V is TRBV5-1 and J is TRBJ2-3; 12 bases align to TRBD2. V lost 5 bases to trimming and J lost 3 bases; unmatched junction nucleotides: 13. The V gene's germline CDR1 is SGHRS and CDR2 YFSETQ. The CDR3 is 18 residues long. The CDR3 DNA is TGCGCCAGCAGACGAAATCCCTCCGGGACTAGCGGGACAGATACGCAGTATTTT. It encodes CASRRNPSGTSGTDTQYF.

The chain uses TRBV6-1 and TRBJ1-1; D may be TRBD1 (6 bases). In germline, CDR1 is MNHNS, CDR2 SASEGT. This CDR3 has 15 amino acids. Trimming left V 2 bases short and J 1 base short, with 11 bases between. The CDR3 DNA sequence: TGTGCCAGCAGTGAATTCCCGGGACAGAACACTGAAGCTTTCTTT. Translating it yields CASSEFPGQNTEAFF.

The V gene is TRBV19, the J gene TRBJ2-1; possible D gene TRBD2, 6 bases. The V end lost 3 bases, the J end lost 4 bases, and 10 bases lay between the germline ends. Germline V lookup: CDR1 LNHDA, CDR2 SQIVND (reference sequence). The CDR3 is 14 residues long. The CDR3 here is CASSIWRGYNEQFF. CDR3 DNA sequence: TGTGCCAGTAGTATCTGGCGGGGATACAATGAGCAGTTCTTC.

The genes are TRBV23-1 and TRBJ2-7; D gene uncertain. TRBV23-1 counts as an open reading frame of uncertain function. V was clipped by 3 bases and J by 6 bases, with 12 bases between them. The CDR3 contains 13 residues. The CDR3 is CASSHTSRIEQYF. CDR3 bases: TGCGCCAGCAGTCACACATCCCGGATCGAGCAGTACTTC.

In its sample, this clone was seen once. The chain links TRBV6-5 to TRBJ2-2; tentative D call: TRBD2 (6 bases). The CDR3 runs to 12 residues. Germline V gene lookup returns CDR1 MNHEY and CDR2 SVGAGI. Trimming removed 4 bases from V and 7 bases from J, with 7 bases in between. CDR3 sequence (DNA): TGTGCCAGCAGTTTTAGCGGCGGGGAGCTGTTTTTT. Protein: CASSFSGGELFF.

J is TRBJ1-5 and V is TRBV4-3; no reliable D call. CDR3 size: 18 residues. Germline values: CDR1 LGHNA, CDR2 YSLEER. V shed 3 bases and J shed 7 bases, with 25 bases lying between them. The CDR3 here is CASSHHCKDGGGGQPQHF. The CDR3 coding sequence is TGCGCCAGCAGCCACCACTGTAAGGACGGCGGTGGTGGACAGCCCCAGCATTTT.

V and J are TRBV6-5 and TRBJ2-7, with 9 positions matching TRBD2. The CDR3 runs to 14 residues. CDR1 and CDR2 from the germline V gene are MNHEY and SVGAGI. J gave up 4 bases and V 4 bases, and 5 bases lay outside the gene matches. In nucleotides, the CDR3 is TGTGCCAGCAGTTCCGGGACTAGCCTTTACGAGCAGTACTTC. Translating gives CASSSGTSLYEQYF.

In regard to this clone: This specimen includes other DNA sequences encoding the same CDR3. CDR3 sequence: CSGTDNEQFF. The CDR3 DNA reads TGCAGCGGGACGGACAATGAGCAGTTCTTC. The chain is built from TRBV29-1 and TRBJ2-1; D remains ambiguous. CDR1 and CDR2 (germline): SQVTM, ANQGSEA. V was pared by 7 bases and J by 5 bases, with 6 bases between. The CDR3 has 10 residues.

V gene TRBV19 combines with J gene TRBJ2-7, with 7 bases that match TRBD1. J was trimmed by 3 bases and V by 5 bases; bases with no gene match: 4. CDR1 LNHDA and CDR2 SQIVND come from the germline V gene (reference sequence). This CDR3 is 13 amino acids long. The CDR3 here is CASSHRGNYEQYF. In DNA, the CDR3 is TGTGCCAGTAGTCACAGGGGTAACTACGAGCAGTACTTC.

The chain couples TRBV27 to TRBJ2-3; 11 bases align to TRBD2. The germline gives CDR1 MNHEY, CDR2 SMNVEV (reference sequence). The CDR3 is made up of 15 amino acids. V gave up 5 bases and J gave up 4 bases; unmatched junction bases: 5. Written as DNA, the CDR3 is TGTGCCAGCAGTCCTGGTAGCGGGAGGGCAGATACGCAGTATTTT. Its translation: CASSPGSGRADTQYF.

A remark on this clone: One end of the junction fails to match germline, which may point to a read error. V gene TRBV4-1 combines with J gene TRBJ2-1; 12 nucleotides match TRBD2. The CDR3 is 15 amino acids. The V gene's germline CDR1 is MGHRA and CDR2 YSYEKL. The CDR3 DNA is TGCGCCAGCAGCCAAGATCCTAGCGGGAGGGCCTTGCAGGTCTTC. Translating gives CASSQDPSGRALQVF.

V gene TRBV28 combines with J gene TRBJ2-7; TRBD1 matches at 10 bases. The V gene end was trimmed by 5 bases and the J gene end by 2 bases; junction bases not matched to a gene: 9. The CDR3 has 16 residues. Per the germline V gene, CDR1 is MDHEN and CDR2 is SYDVKM. CDR3 in amino acids: CASSPPPGQGPYEQYF. DNA of the CDR3: TGTGCCAGCAGTCCTCCCCCGGGACAGGGGCCCTACGAGCAGTACTTC.

The V call is TRBV5-1, the J call TRBJ2-1, with 11 bases fitting TRBD2. The CDR3 has 19 residues. Germline V gene data show CDR1 as SGHRS and CDR2 as YFSETQ. V lost 3 bases, J lost 0 bases, and 11 bases stayed unmatched. The CDR3 region has the DNA TGCGCCAGCAGCTCCGGGACTAGCGGTAAGGAGAGCTCCTACAATGAGCAGTTCTTC. This translates into CASSSGTSGKESSYNEQFF.

The chain recombines TRBV9 with TRBJ1-1; a possible D gene is TRBD1 (6 bases). The CDR3 has 16 amino acids. Trimming cost V 0 bases and J 0 bases, with 12 bases left between them. The germline gives CDR1 SGDLS, CDR2 YYNGEE. CDR3 nucleotides: TGTGCCAGCAGCGTAGGACAGGAAGACATGAACACTGAAGCTTTCTTT. Its protein product is CASSVGQEDMNTEAFF.

This rearrangement joins TRBV10-3 to TRBJ2-7; D not resolved. Trimming removed 5 bases from V and 3 bases from J, with 14 bases in between. Germline lookup yields CDR1 ENHRY and CDR2 SYGVKD. This CDR3 region has 14 residues. CDR3 loop: CAISLGTQDYEQYF. The CDR3 nucleotides read TGTGCCATCAGTCTGGGCACGCAAGACTACGAGCAGTACTTC.

About this clone itself: Additional DNA sequences in this sample encode the identical CDR3. This rearrangement joins TRBV27 to TRBJ2-7; D unclear. The germline V gene has CDR1 MNHEY and CDR2 SMNVEV (reference sequence). The CDR3 has 15 residues. Trimming left V 3 bases short and J 0 bases short, with 12 bases between. The CDR3 loop is CASSLKGLSSYEQYF. DNA of the CDR3: TGTGCCAGCAGTTTGAAGGGTTTGAGCTCCTACGAGCAGTACTTC.